This T cell receptor (beta chain) was recovered during a study of CD4 T cell repertoires in COVID-19. Background on the study: CFSE-low cells expanded 10 to 11 days with IL-2, then restimulated with other coronavirus spikes.

Some clones are missing from TCRdb's copy, which holds only in-frame ones; the method was immunoSEQ multiplex PCR. The sample has about 550 clones, more than 20% seen once; the top ten hold 15%. Stimulation with autologous monocytes and recombinant SARS-CoV-2 spike or nucleoprotein produced proliferating antigen-reactive T cell lines. These patients had recovered from COVID-19 ranging mild to severe. Study outcomes and limitations: Some SARS-CoV-2 clonotypes, between 7 and 25%, recurred in SARS-CoV and/or HKU1 cultures. Several top expanded SARS-CoV-2-reactive clonotypes were shared by two or three memory subsets.

Comment on this clone: The antigen is not known.

Germline loops: CDR1 KGHSH, CDR2 LQKENI. The J segment lost 4 bases and the V segment lost 3 bases, leaving 11 bases of the junction unmatched. There are 17 residues in the CDR3. The source was circulating follicular helper CD4+ T cells, cultured in vitro, collected after recovery from COVID-19. The clonotype comes from a human donor who had COVID-19. The chain links TRBV18 to TRBJ2-5, with 10 bases lining up with TRBD1. This chain's CDR3 is CASSPYDSGQGRETQYF. The CDR3 DNA reads TGTGCCAGCTCACCCTATGACTCGGGACAGGGGAGAGAGACCCAGTACTTC.